Below are 18 T cell receptor beta chains sequenced from a single sample in a study of OX40 agonist ivuxolimab in advanced cancers. Libraries were prepared through the immunoSEQ multiplex PCR assay. TCRdb's version of the immuneACCESS table is confined to in-frame rearrangements and falls short of the full clone set. An unresolved V gene accounts for under half of the shortfall where checked; the remainder is of unknown origin. The sample records around 80,000 clones, about 88% of which are singletons. The top ten constitute roughly 0.9% of the sample. The sequencing used CD4+ or CD8+ T cells sorted from blood, collected in a trial of the OX40 agonist ivuxolimab. The receptor source for this set is an adult with an advanced solid tumor such as melanoma, head and neck, liver or kidney cancer.

This chain uses TRBV10-1 with TRBJ2-3; D is undetermined. The CDR3 is 12 residues long. V was cut by 5 bases and J by 2 bases, with 5 bases left in between. The germline CDR1 and CDR2 sequences are WNHNN and SYGVQD (reference sequence). CDR3 amino acids: CASSKNTDTQYF. CDR3 DNA: TGCGCCAGCAGTAAGAACACAGATACGCAGTATTTT.

This chain's CDR3 is CASSPGTTYEQYF. DNA for the CDR3: TGCGCCAGCAGCCCCGGGACAACCTACGAGCAGTACTTC. V gene TRBV5-1 combines with J gene TRBJ2-7; tentative D call: TRBD1 (6 bases). CDR1 is SGHRS, CDR2 YFSETQ, per germline. This CDR3 contains 13 residues. Trimming cost V 4 bases and J 2 bases, with 10 bases left between them.

The chain carries TRBV2 and TRBJ1-4, with D unclear. Germline-derived CDR1 and CDR2 are SNHLY and FYNNEI. V lost 3 bases and J lost 7, with 12 bases in between. CDR3 size: 14 residues. The CDR3 reads CASSDKGWSEKLFF. The CDR3 nucleotides read TGTGCCAGCAGTGATAAGGGTTGGAGTGAAAAACTGTTTTTT.

This clone has only one observation. J is TRBJ2-1 and V is TRBV7-2; possible D gene TRBD2, 6 bases. The V end lost 1 base, the J end lost 9 bases, and 13 bases lay between the germline ends. Germline assignment: CDR1 SGHTA and CDR2 FQGNSA. This CDR3 contains 14 residues. This CDR3 is CASSLEAGTGEQFF. The CDR3 DNA sequence: TGTGCCAGCAGCTTAGAGGCGGGAACTGGTGAGCAGTTCTTC. The variable domain in full, completed from reference TRBV7-2 and TRBJ2-1, reads GAGVSQSPSNKVTEKGKDVELRCDPISGHTALYWYRQSLGQGLEFLIYFQGNSAPDKSGLPSDRFSAERTGGSVSTLTIQRTQQEDSAVYLCASSLEAGTGEQFFGPGTRLTVL.

The gene calls are TRBV6-5 and TRBJ1-1; 8 nucleotides agree with TRBD1. Germline-derived CDR1 and CDR2 are MNHEY and SVGAGI. The CDR3 is made up of 15 amino acids. V lost 6 bases and J lost 0; bases outside the gene matches: 6. The CDR3 DNA sequence: TGTGCCAGCAGCCCAACAGGGGGTTTGAACACTGAAGCTTTCTTT. Encoded protein: CASSPTGGLNTEAFF.

The chain has TRBV6-1 and TRBJ1-6, with D unclear. This CDR3 has 13 amino acids. Germline V CDR1 and CDR2: MNHNS, SASEGT. V shed 8 bases and J shed 8 bases, with 13 bases lying between them. The DNA of the CDR3 is TGTGCCAGCCGTCCTCGGACGGATTCACCCCTCCACTTT. Its translation: CASRPRTDSPLHF.

This chain links TRBV5-1 with TRBJ1-1, with a tentative D call TRBD1 (5 bases). CDR3 size: 15 residues. V gave up 0 bases and J gave up 4 bases, with 13 bases separating them. The germline V gene has CDR1 SGHRS and CDR2 YFSETQ. Written as DNA, the CDR3 is TGCGCCAGCAGCTTGGACGTGGGGCAGGCCACTGAAGCTTTCTTT. Translated: CASSLDVGQATEAFF. Full variable domain (remainder filled in from reference TRBV5-1 and TRBJ1-1): KAGVTQTPRYLIKTRGQQVTLSCSPISGHRSVSWYQQTPGQGLQFLFEYFSETQRNKGNFPGRFSGRQFSNSRSEMNVSTLELGDSALYLCASSLDVGQATEAFFGQGTRLTVV.

The chain recombines TRBV11-2 with TRBJ2-1; D might be TRBD2 (6 bases). The CDR3 contains 16 residues. Trimming took 5 bases from V and 2 from J, leaving 16 bases between them. Germline V gene sequence: CDR1 SGHAT, CDR2 FQNNGV. CDR3 in amino acids: CASSTTSRIAYNEQFF. The DNA of the CDR3 is TGTGCCAGCAGCACCACTAGCCGCATTGCCTACAATGAGCAGTTCTTC.

The chain has TRBV4-2 and TRBJ1-2; D is possibly TRBD1 (5 bases). CDR3 size: 16 residues. CDR1 and CDR2 (germline): LGHNA, YNFKEQ. V lost 0 bases and J 3 bases, leaving 14 bases between the germline ends. CDR3 coding DNA: TGTGCCAGCAGCCAAGATTGGGGAGGGGTTGACTATGGCTACACCTTC. Translated, it gives CASSQDWGGVDYGYTF.

The chain uses TRBV5-5 and TRBJ1-3; D gene ambiguous. The CDR3 extends over 14 amino acids. Germline CDR1 SGHKS, CDR2 YYEKEE (reference sequence). Between the trimmed V and J ends, which lost 3 bases and 2 bases, there was a span of 9 bases. The CDR3 here is CASSSWEAGNTIYF. The CDR3 nucleotides are TGTGCCAGCAGCTCCTGGGAGGCTGGAAACACCATATATTTT.

This clone was observed a handful of times. The J gene is TRBJ2-5, the V gene TRBV7-9; TRBD2 is a possible D gene (5 bases). This CDR3 comprises 15 residues. Deletions cut 0 bases from V and 5 bases from J, with 13 bases between. Germline CDR1 SEHNR, CDR2 FQNEAQ (reference sequence). CDR3 nucleotide sequence: TGTGCCAGCAGCTTAGCGCGGGTATTTGGGGAGACCCAGTACTTC. Amino acid sequence: CASSLARVFGETQYF.

The chain uses TRBV30 and TRBJ1-1; no definite D call. Per the germline V gene, CDR1 is GTSNPN and CDR2 is SVGIG (reference sequence). The CDR3 contains 13 residues. The germline V and J ends were trimmed by 3 bases and 1 base, with 9 bases remaining between them. CDR3 DNA sequence: TGTGCCTGGAGAGGGTCCGGGAACACTGAAGCTTTCTTT. The encoded protein is CAWRGSGNTEAFF.

The chain recombines TRBV7-8 with TRBJ2-7; D may be TRBD1 or TRBD2 (6 bases each). This CDR3 has 16 amino acids. The ends were cut back, 3 bases at V and 3 bases at J, with 18 bases in the middle. CDR1 and CDR2 from the germline V gene are SGHVS and FQNEAQ. The CDR3: CASSLGGGRRNYEQYF. As DNA, the CDR3 is TGTGCCAGCAGCTTGGGGGGCGGCAGACGAAACTACGAGCAGTACTTC.

V gene TRBV9 combines with J gene TRBJ2-6; 7 bases fit TRBD1. The CDR3 loop spans 21 amino acids. V shed 3 bases, J shed 0 bases, and the junction held 18 bases outside the gene matches. Germline V gene data show CDR1 as SGDLS and CDR2 as YYNGEE. The DNA for the CDR3 is TGTGCCAGCAGCGCTATGGGACAGCCACCGTTTCTAAACTCTGGGGCCAACGTCCTGACTTTC. It translates to CASSAMGQPPFLNSGANVLTF.

The rearrangement links TRBV2 to TRBJ1-4, with D perhaps matching TRBD1 (6 bases). Trimming removed 6 bases from V and 8 bases from J, with 10 bases in between. This CDR3 contains 12 residues. Germline lookup yields CDR1 SNHLY and CDR2 FYNNEI. CDR3 sequence reads: CASRRGTEKLFF. As DNA, the CDR3 is TGTGCCAGCAGGAGAGGGACAGAAAAACTGTTTTTT.

The rearrangement links TRBV2 to TRBJ2-1, with 10 bases aligning to TRBD1. The CDR3 contains 15 residues. In germline, CDR1 is SNHLY, CDR2 FYNNEI. The J segment lost 5 bases and the V segment lost 3 bases, leaving 4 bases of the junction unmatched. The CDR3 sequence is CASSEGQGFHNEQFF. The CDR3, as DNA: TGTGCCAGCAGTGAGGGACAGGGGTTCCACAATGAGCAGTTCTTC.

This chain uses TRBV30 with TRBJ2-7, with TRBD2 as a possible D gene (6 bases). This CDR3 contains 12 residues. V dropped 4 bases and J dropped 6 bases, with 13 bases sitting between them. CDR1 and CDR2 (germline): GTSNPN, SVGIG (reference sequence). The CDR3 loop is CAWTRMGGEQYF. In DNA, the CDR3 is TGTGCCTGGACCCGAATGGGGGGCGAGCAGTACTTC. The entire variable domain, with the rest obtained from reference TRBV30 and TRBJ2-7, is as follows: SQTIHQWPATLVQPVGSPLSLECTVEGTSNPNLYWYRQAAGRGLQLLFYSVGIGQISSEVPQNLSASRPQDRQFILSSKKLLLSDSGFYLCAWTRMGGEQYFGPGTRLTVT.

This chain uses TRBV10-2 with TRBJ1-4; 7 bases fit TRBD1. Germline CDR1 reads WSHSY; CDR2 reads SAAADI. V lost 6 bases, J lost 4 bases, and 2 bases stayed unmatched. The CDR3 runs to 13 residues. CDR3 in DNA: TGCGCCAGCAGCCGGGACAGTAATGAAAAACTGTTTTTT. Its translation is CASSRDSNEKLFF.